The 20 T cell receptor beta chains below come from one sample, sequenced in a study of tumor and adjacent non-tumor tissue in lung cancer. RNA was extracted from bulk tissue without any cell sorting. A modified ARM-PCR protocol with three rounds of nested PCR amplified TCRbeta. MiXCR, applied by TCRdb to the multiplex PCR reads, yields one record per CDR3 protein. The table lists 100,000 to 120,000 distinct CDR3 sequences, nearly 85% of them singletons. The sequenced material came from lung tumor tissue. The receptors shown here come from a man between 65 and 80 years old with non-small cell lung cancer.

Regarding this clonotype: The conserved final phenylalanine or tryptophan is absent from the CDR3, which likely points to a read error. The CDR3 coding sequence is TGCGCCAGCAGGTCCCCGGGACCCCCTTTTCATGAGCAGTTCATC. Translation gives CASRSPGPPFHEQFI. J is TRBJ2-1 and V is TRBV10-2, with D perhaps TRBD1 or TRBD2 (5 bases each). Trimming shortened V by 6 bases and J by 8 bases, and 20 bases separated the two germline ends. This CDR3 comprises 15 residues. Germline CDR1 and CDR2: WSHSY and SAAADI.

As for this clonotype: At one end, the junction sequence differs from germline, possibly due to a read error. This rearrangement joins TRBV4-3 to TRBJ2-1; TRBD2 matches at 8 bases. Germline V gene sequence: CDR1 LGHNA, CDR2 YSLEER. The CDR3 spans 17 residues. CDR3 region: CATSQDPAGAEYNEQFF. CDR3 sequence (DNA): TGCGCCACCAGCCAAGACCCAGCGGGAGCAGAGTACAATGAGCAGTTCTTC.

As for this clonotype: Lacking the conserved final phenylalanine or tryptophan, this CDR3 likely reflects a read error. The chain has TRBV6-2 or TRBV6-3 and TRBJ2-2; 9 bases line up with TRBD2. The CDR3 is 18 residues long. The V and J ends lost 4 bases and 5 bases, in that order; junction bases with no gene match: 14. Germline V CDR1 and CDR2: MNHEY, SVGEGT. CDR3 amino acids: CASSFFACGRAGTGELFY. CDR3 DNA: TGTGCCAGCAGTTTTTTTGCTTGCGGGAGGGCCGGAACCGGGGAGCTGTTTTAT.

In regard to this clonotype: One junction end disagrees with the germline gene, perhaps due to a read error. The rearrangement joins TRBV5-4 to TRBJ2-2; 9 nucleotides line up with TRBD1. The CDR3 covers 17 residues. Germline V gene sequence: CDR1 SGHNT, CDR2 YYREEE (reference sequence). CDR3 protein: CASRLRPGTGIPGELFF. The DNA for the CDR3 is TGCGCCAGCAGGTTACGGCCAGGGACAGGGATCCCCGGGGAGCTGTTTTTT. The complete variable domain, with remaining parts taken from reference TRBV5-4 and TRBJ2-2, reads ETGVTQSPTHLIKTRGQQVTLRCSSQSGHNTVSWYQQALGQGPQFIFQYYREEENGRGNFPPRFSGLQFPNYSSELNVNALELDDSALYLCASRLRPGTGIPGELFFGEGSRLTVL.

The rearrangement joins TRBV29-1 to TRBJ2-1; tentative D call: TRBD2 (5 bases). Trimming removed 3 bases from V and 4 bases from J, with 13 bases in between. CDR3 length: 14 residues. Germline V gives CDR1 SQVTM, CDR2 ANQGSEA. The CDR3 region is CSVDVTGLYNEQFF. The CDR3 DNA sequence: TGCAGCGTTGACGTAACGGGATTGTACAATGAGCAGTTCTTC.

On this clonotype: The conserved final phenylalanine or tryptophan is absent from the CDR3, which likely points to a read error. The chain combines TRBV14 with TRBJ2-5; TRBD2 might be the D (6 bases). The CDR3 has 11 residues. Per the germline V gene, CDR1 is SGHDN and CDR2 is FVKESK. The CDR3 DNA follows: TGTACCAGCAGCCGAGCGGGGACCCAGTACCTC. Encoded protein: CTSSRAGTQYL.

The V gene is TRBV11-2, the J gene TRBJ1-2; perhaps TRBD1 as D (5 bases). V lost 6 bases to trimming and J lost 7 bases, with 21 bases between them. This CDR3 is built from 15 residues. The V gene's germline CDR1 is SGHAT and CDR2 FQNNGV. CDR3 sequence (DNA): TGTGCCAGCAGATTCCAGGGATTGGCGGATTGTGGCTACACCTTC. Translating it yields CASRFQGLADCGYTF.

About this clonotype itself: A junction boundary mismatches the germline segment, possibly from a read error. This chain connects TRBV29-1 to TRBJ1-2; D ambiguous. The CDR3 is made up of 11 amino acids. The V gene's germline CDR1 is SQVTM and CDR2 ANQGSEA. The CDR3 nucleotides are TGCAACGTTGAGGCAACTTATGGCTACACCTTC. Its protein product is CNVEATYGYTF.

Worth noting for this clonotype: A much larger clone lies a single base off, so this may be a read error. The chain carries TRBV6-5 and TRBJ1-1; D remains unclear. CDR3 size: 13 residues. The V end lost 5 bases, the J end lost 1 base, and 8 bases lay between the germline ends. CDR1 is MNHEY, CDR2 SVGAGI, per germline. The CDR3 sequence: CASSGIGNTEAFF. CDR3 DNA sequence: TGTGCCAGCAGTGGGATAGGGAACACTGAAGCTTTCTTT.

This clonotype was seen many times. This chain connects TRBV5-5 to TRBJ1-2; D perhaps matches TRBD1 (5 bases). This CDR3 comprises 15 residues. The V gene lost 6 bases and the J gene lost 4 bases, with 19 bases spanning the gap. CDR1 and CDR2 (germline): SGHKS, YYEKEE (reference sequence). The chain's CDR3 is CASNLGARDLYGYTF. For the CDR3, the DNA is TGTGCCAGCAACTTAGGGGCCCGCGACCTCTATGGCTACACCTTC.

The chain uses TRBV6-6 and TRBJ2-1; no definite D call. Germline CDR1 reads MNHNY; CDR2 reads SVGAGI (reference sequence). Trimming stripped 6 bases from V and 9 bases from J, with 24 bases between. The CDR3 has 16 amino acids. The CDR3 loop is CASSPLGSASYSEQFF. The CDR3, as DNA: TGTGCCAGCAGCCCACTCGGTTCGGCCTCCTATAGTGAGCAGTTCTTC.

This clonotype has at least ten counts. This CDR3 is CSAQWTGASYEQYF. DNA of the CDR3: TGCAGTGCTCAGTGGACAGGGGCATCCTACGAGCAGTACTTC. The rearrangement uses TRBV20-1 and TRBJ2-7; TRBD1 matches 9 bases. Germline CDR1 DFQATT, CDR2 SNEGSKA (reference sequence). This CDR3 region has 14 residues. V was pared by 5 bases and J by 1 base, with 6 bases of the junction left unmatched.

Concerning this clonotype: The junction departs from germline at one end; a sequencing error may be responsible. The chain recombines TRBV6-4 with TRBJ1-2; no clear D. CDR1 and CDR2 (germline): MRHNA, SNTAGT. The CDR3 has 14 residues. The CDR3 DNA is TGTGCCAGCAGTGACACCACCGGGATAGGCTTTTTGATCTTC. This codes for CASSDTTGIGFLIF.

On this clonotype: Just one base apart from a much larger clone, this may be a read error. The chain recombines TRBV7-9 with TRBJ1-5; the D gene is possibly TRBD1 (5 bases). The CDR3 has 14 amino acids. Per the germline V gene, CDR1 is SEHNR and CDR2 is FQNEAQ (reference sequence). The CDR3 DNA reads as TGTGTCAGCGGTTTGGGGACCCCCAATCAGCCCCAGCATTTT. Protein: CVSGLGTPNQPQHF.

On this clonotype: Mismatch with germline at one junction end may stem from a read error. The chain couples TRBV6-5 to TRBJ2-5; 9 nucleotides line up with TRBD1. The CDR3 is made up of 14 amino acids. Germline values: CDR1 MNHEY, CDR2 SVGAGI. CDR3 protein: CASSCQDRGETLYF. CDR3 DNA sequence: TGTGCCAGCAGTTGCCAAGACAGGGGGGAGACCCTGTACTTC.

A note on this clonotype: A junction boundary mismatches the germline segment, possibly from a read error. This chain's CDR3 is CSVYGISHEKLFF. CDR3 sequence (DNA): TGTAGCGTCTACGGCATTTCCCATGAAAAACTGTTTTTT. V usage is TRBV29-1 and J usage is TRBJ1-4; D unresolved. Germline V CDR1 and CDR2: SQVTM, ANQGSEA. This CDR3 spans 13 amino acids.

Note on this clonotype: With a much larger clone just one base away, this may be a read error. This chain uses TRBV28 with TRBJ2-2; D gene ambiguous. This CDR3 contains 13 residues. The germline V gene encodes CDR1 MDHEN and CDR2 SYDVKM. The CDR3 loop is CTSSSANTGELFF. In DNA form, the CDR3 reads TGTACCAGCAGTTCCGCGAACACCGGGGAGCTGTTTTTT.

CDR3 loop: CSAVGLAGEQYF. The CDR3 DNA is TGCAGTGCTGTGGGGCTAGCGGGGGAGCAGTACTTC. The chain carries TRBV20-1 and TRBJ2-7, with 9 positions matching TRBD2. Germline assignment: CDR1 DFQATT and CDR2 SNEGSKA (reference sequence). The CDR3 extends over 12 amino acids. The ends lost 5 bases at V and 7 bases at J; junction bases unmatched: 6.

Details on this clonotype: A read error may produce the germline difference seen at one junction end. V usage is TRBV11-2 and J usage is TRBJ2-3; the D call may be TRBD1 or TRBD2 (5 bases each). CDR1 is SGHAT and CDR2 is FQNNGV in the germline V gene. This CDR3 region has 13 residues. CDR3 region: CVTSGRGTDTQYF. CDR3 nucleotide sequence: TGTGTCACGTCTGGTCGGGGCACAGATACGCAATATTTT.

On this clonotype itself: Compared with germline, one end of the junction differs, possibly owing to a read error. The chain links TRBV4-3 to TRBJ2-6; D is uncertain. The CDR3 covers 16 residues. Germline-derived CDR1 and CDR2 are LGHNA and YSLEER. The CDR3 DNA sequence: TGCGCCAGCAGCCATAGGACGGGTACTGGGGTCAACGTCTTGACTTTC. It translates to CASSHRTGTGVNVLTF.